What follows describes a single TCR beta chain. This sample is drawn from a study of blood T cells in healthy people across ages. This CDR3 is 15 amino acids long. J lost 2 bases, V lost 3 bases, and 6 bases had no gene match. In germline, CDR1 is MGHDK, CDR2 SYGVNS. A second PCR of roughly 7 to 11 cycles used a sample-barcoded 5' primer and a J-beta primer mix. TCRdb analysed the 5' RACE reads with MiXCR anew, one entry per CDR3 protein. The table shows fewer than 900,000 distinct CDR3 sequences, with approximately 39% occurring only once. The chain employs TRBV25-1 and TRBJ2-5; TRBD1 aligns across 7 bases. Sequencing was done on a sample of blood. This receptor was identified in a woman aged 60-75 years in good health. As DNA, the CDR3 is TGTGCCAGCAGTGAGACAGGGTACCTTCAAGAGACCCAGTACTTC. Its protein product is CASSETGYLQETQYF.